The TCR beta chain described here comes from a study of blood T cell repertoires in COVID-19. Study in general: Researchers got acute and convalescent COVID-19 samples from the United States, Italy and Spain. T cells, B-cell-depleted T cells, or PBMCs supplied cDNA or gDNA.

The germline V gene encodes CDR1 SEHNR and CDR2 FQNEAQ (reference sequence). The CDR3 consists of 16 residues. The V gene lost 1 base and the J gene lost 0 bases, with 9 bases spanning the gap. Methods used by the authors: From reference gene primer amplification, estimates of nucleated cell counts were derived. Profiled with immunoSEQ multiplex PCR; TCRdb holds only in-frame clones, not every one. V and J calls and clone size are copied from that table; D and trimming were computed from the DNA. The sample lists roughly 200,000 clones; approximately 80% were seen once. Seattle patient enrollment occurred during active infection, with longitudinal follow-up thereafter.

This TCR came from a woman in her thirties or forties with COVID-19, enrolled during active disease. Sample: peripheral blood. V usage is TRBV7-9 and J usage is TRBJ1-4; D uncertain. The chain's CDR3 is CASSLVVQTTNEKLFF. CDR3 DNA sequence: TGTGCCAGCAGCTTAGTGGTACAAACAACTAATGAAAAACTGTTTTTT.